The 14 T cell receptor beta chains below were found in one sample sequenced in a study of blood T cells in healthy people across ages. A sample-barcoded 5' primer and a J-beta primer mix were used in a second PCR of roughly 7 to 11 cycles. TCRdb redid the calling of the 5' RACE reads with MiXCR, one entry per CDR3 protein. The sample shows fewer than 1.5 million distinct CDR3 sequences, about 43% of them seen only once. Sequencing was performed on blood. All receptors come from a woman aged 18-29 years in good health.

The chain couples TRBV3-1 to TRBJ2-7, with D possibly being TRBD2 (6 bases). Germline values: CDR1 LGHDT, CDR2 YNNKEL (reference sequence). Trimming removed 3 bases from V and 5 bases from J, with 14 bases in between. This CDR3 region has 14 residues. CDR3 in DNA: TGTGCCAGCAGCCATAGGACTAATTCGAACGAGCAGTACTTC. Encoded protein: CASSHRTNSNEQYF.

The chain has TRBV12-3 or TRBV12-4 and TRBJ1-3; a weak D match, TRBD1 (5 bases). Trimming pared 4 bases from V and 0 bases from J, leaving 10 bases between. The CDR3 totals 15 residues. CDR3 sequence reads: CASSSDSSSGNTIYF. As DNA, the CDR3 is TGTGCCAGCAGTTCCGACAGCAGCTCTGGAAACACCATATATTTT.

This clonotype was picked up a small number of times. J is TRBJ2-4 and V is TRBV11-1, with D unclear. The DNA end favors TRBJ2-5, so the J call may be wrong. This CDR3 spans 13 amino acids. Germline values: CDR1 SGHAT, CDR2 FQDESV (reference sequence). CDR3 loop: CASSLAKWETQYF. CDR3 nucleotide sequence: TGTGCCAGCAGCTTAGCGAAGTGGGAGACCCAGTACTTC.

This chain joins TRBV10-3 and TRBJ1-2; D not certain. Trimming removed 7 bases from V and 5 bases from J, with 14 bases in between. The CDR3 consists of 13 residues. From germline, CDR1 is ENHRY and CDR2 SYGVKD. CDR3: CAITSGSQYGYTF. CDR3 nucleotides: TGTGCCATCACCTCCGGGTCCCAGTATGGCTACACCTTC.

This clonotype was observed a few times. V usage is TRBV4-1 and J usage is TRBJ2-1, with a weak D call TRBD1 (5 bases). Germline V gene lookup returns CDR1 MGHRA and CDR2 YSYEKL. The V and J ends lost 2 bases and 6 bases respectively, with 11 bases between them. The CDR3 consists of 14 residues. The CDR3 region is CASSQPGSGNEQFF. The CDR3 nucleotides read TGCGCCAGCAGCCAACCAGGGTCCGGCAATGAGCAGTTCTTC.

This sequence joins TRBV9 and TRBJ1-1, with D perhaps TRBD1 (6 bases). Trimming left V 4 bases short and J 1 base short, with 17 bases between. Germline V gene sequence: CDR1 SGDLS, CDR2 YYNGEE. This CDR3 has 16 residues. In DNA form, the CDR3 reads TGTGCCAGCAGCTCAGGGAGGGGGGGCCAGAACACTGAAGCTTTCTTT. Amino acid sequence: CASSSGRGGQNTEAFF.

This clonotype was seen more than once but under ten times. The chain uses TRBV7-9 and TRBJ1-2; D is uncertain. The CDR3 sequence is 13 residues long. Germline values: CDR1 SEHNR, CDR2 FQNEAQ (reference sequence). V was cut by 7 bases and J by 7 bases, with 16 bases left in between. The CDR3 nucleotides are TGTGCCAGCACCTTGGGCCCTATGGGTGGCTACACCTTC. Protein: CASTLGPMGGYTF. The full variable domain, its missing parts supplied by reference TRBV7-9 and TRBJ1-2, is DTGVSQNPRHKITKRGQNVTFRCDPISEHNRLYWYRQTLGQGPEFLTYFQNEAQLEKSRLLSDRFSAERPKGSFSTLEIQRTEQGDSAMYLCASTLGPMGGYTFGSGTRLTVV.

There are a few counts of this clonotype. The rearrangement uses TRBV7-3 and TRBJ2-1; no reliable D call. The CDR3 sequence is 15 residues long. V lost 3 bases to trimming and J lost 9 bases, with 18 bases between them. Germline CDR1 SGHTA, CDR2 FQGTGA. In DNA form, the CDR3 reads TGTGCCAGCAGCTTCAACGCCGGCACGCGCGGTGAGCAGTTCTTC. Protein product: CASSFNAGTRGEQFF.

The CDR3 loop is CASSLWEVDNEQFF. The CDR3 nucleotides are TGTGCCAGCAGCTTATGGGAGGTGGACAATGAGCAGTTCTTC. The chain employs TRBV7-9 and TRBJ2-1, with D possibly TRBD2 on 6 matching bases. The CDR3 is 14 residues long. With 2 bases removed from V and 5 bases from J, the gap between germline ends came to 10 bases. Germline V lookup: CDR1 SEHNR, CDR2 FQNEAQ (reference sequence).

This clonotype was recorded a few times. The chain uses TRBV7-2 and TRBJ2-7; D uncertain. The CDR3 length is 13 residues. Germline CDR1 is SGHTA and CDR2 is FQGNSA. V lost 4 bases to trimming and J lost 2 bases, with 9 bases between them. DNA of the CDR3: TGTGCCAGCAGCTCGGACCTCCCCTACGAGCAGTACTTC. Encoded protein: CASSSDLPYEQYF.

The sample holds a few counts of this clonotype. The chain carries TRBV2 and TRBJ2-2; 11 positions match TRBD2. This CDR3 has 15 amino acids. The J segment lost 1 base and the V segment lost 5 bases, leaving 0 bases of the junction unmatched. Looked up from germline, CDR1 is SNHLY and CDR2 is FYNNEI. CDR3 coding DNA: TGTGCCAGCAGTACTAGCGGGGGGAACACCGGGGAGCTGTTTTTT. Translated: CASSTSGGNTGELFF.

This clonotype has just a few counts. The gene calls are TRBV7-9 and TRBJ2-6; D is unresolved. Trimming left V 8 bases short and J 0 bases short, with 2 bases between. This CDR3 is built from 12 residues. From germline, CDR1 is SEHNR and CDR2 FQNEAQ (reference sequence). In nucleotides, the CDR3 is TGTGCCAGCCCCTCTGGGGCCAACGTCCTGACTTTC. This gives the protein CASPSGANVLTF.

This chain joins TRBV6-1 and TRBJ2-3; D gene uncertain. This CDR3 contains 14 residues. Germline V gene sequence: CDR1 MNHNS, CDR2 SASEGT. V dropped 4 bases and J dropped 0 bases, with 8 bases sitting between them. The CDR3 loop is CASSALFSTDTQYF. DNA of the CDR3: TGTGCCAGCAGTGCCCTTTTTAGCACAGATACGCAGTATTTT.

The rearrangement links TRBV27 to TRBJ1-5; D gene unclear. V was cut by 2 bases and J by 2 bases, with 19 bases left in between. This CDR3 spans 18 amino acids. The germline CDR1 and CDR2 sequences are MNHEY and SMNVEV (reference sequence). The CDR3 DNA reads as TGTGCCAGCAGTTTAATTGGTGGGTCGGCTAAGGGCAATCAGCCCCAGCATTTT. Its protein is CASSLIGGSAKGNQPQHF.